This entry features one T cell receptor (beta chain) sequence. This record belongs to a study of memory CD4+ T cells and cytomegalovirus serostatus. The CDR3 contains 15 residues. Trimming stripped 6 bases from V and 6 bases from J, with 21 bases between. Germline V gene sequence: CDR1 KGHSH, CDR2 LQKENI. TCRdb keeps only in-frame clones here, not all; method: immunoSEQ multiplex PCR. The sample carries about 60,000 clones, over 70% recorded once. The sort gate was single viable CD3+CD4+CD8-CD45RO+ cells for memory CD4+ T cells. CMV serostatus came from serum IgG against pp150, pp28, p38, p52. V gene TRBV18 combines with J gene TRBJ2-7, with D perhaps matching TRBD1 or TRBD2 (5 bases each). The sequence came from an adult in good health and CMV-seronegative. Some clones in this sample may be carry-over from other donors' samples. Sequenced sample: memory CD4+ T cells from blood. As DNA, the CDR3 is TGTGCCAGCTCGCGGAACGGGGACCGACAGTCCGAGCAGTACTTC. Translating gives CASSRNGDRQSEQYF.